This T cell receptor beta chain was profiled in a study of T-cell reconstitution after alpha-beta-depleted transplantation in children. Per the germline V gene, CDR1 is SGHNT and CDR2 is YYREEE (reference sequence). The CDR3 totals 15 residues. V lost 4 bases to trimming and J lost 5 bases; unmatched junction nucleotides: 9. TCRbeta library preparation incorporated unique molecular identifiers. One entry per CDR3 protein results from TCRdb running MiXCR on the PCR reads. The sample has roughly 500,000 distinct CDR3 sequences, 18% seen once. Sequencing used PBMCs from the stem cell graft donor, obtained from the stem cell graft. The rearrangement joins TRBV5-4 to TRBJ2-5, with 9 bases matching TRBD1. This receptor was identified in a human donor who donated a stem cell graft to a child with acute lymphoblastic leukemia. This chain's CDR3 is CASSRDRDGLETQYF. The CDR3 nucleotides read TGTGCCAGCAGCAGGGACAGGGATGGGTTGGAGACCCAGTACTTC.